This T cell receptor (beta chain) is from a study of beta chain features in type 1 diabetes. Study results and limitations: In every one of the four CD4+ subsets, TCRB CDR3s were moderately but significantly shorter in Type 1 diabetes patients.

The entirety of the isolated RNA underwent reverse transcription, so expressed TCRB transcripts were sequenced. Assay used: immunoSEQ multiplex PCR; TCRdb lists only in-frame clones, some missing. This table holds hundreds of thousands of clones, roughly 8.8% found once. Using CD45RO/CCR7/CD25/CD127/CD95/CD27, CD4+ naive, central memory, regulatory and stem cell-like memory cells were sorted. Points on this clone: What it recognizes is unknown.

V lost 2 bases, J lost 1 base, and 4 bases stayed unmatched. The V gene's germline CDR1 is SGHNT and CDR2 YYREEE (reference sequence). The CDR3 runs 16 residues. The receptor comes from a man between 25 and 39 years old with type 1 diabetes. The V and J genes are TRBV5-4 and TRBJ2-4, with 9 bases fitting TRBD1. The sample consisted of central memory CD4+ T cells from blood. Here the CDR3 reads CASSLQGAQAKNIQYF. As DNA, the CDR3 is TGTGCCAGCAGCTTACAGGGGGCTCAGGCCAAAAACATTCAGTACTTC.